This TCR beta chain was recorded in a study of cytomegalovirus exposure and HLA in healthy donors. Study-wide context: Early released data had around 89 million unique TCRs, all coming from HLA-typed donors. Within the Caucasian-associated ancestry cluster were 65% to 85% of the 398 genotyped donors. Notes on the study in general: In a later analysis, V- and J-gene trimming of beta chains associated with a DCLRE1C missense variant, replicated independently.

A note on this clone: Its target is unknown.

V lost 4 bases, J lost 6 bases, and 9 bases stayed unmatched. Germline V lookup: CDR1 SGHRS, CDR2 YFSETQ. The CDR3 extends over 14 amino acids. The PCR contained 60 Vbeta and 13 Jbeta primers. Clones were read by immunoSEQ multiplex PCR, and TCRdb kept only the in-frame ones, dropping some. This sample contains tens of thousands of clones. The chain uses TRBV5-1 and TRBJ2-7; 8 bases are shared with TRBD2. The sequence came from a female donor in good health and CMV-seropositive. The sample taken for sequencing was PBMCs. The CDR3 loop is CASSGGLVVFEQYF. CDR3 bases: TGCGCCAGCAGCGGGGGACTAGTCGTCTTCGAGCAGTACTTC.